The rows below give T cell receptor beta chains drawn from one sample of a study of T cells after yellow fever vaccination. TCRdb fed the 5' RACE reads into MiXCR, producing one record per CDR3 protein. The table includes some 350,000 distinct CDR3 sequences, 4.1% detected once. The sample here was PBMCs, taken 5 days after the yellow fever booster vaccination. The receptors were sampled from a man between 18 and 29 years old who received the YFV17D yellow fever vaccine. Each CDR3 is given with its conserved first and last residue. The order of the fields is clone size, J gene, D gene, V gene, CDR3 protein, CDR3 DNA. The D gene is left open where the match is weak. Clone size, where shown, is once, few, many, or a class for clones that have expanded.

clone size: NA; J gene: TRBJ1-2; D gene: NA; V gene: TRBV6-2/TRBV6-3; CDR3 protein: CASSYQSGRRTF; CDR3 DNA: TGTGCCAGCAGTTACCAGTCCGGAAGGAGGACCTTC
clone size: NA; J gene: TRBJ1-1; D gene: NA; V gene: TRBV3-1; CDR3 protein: CASSQVSLITEAFF; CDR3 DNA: TGTGCCAGCAGCCAAGTTAGCCTTATCACTGAAGCTTTCTTT
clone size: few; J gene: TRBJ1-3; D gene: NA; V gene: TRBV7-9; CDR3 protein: CASSLGSDRGNTIYF; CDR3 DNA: TGTGCCAGCAGCTTAGGATCTGACCGTGGAAACACCATATATTTT
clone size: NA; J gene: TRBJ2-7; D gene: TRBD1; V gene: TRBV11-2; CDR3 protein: CASSLDGQGVREQYF; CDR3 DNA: TGTGCCAGCAGCTTAGATGGCCAGGGGGTTCGCGAGCAGTACTTC
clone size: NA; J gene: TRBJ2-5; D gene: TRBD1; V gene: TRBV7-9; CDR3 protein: CASSFPDRAQTQYF; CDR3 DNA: TGTGCCAGCAGCTTTCCTGACAGGGCCCAGACCCAGTACTTC
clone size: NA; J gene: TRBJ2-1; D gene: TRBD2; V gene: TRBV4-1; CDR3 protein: CASSHPSGANNEQFF; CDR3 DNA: TGCGCCAGCAGCCACCCTAGCGGGGCAAACAATGAGCAGTTCTTC
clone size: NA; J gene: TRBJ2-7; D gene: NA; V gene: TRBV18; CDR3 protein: CASSPRQGLNEQYF; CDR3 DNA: TGTGCCAGCTCACCACGTCAGGGGTTGAACGAGCAGTACTTC
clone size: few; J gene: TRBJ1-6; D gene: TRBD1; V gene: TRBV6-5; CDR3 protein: CASSYSYRGSSYNSPLHF; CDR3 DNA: TGTGCCAGCAGTTACTCCTACAGGGGGAGCTCCTATAATTCACCCCTCCACTTT
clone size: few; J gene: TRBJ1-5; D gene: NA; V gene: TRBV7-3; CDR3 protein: CASTPKQRNIRDTLTGCQPQHF; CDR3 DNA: TGTGCCAGCACCCCAAAACAACGAAACATCCGGGACACCCTTACCGGTTGTCAGCCCCAGCATTTT
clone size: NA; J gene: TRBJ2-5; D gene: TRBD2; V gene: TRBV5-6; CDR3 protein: CASSSPGTSGGAETQYF; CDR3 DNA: TGTGCCAGCAGCTCCCCGGGGACTAGCGGGGGAGCGGAGACCCAGTACTTC
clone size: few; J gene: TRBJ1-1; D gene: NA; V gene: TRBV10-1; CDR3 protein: CASSSRRPGHLENTEAFF; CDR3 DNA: TGCGCCAGCAGTTCGCGCCGTCCGGGACACCTAGAGAACACTGAAGCTTTCTTT
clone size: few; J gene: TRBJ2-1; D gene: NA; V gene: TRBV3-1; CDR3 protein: CASSQMAGHEQFF; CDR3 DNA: TGTGCCAGCAGCCAAATGGCGGGGCATGAGCAGTTCTTC
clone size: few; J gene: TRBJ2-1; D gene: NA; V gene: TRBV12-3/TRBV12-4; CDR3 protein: CASSPGDNEQFF; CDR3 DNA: TGTGCCAGCAGCCCAGGGGACAATGAGCAGTTCTTC
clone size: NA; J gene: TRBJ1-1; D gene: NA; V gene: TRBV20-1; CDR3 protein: CSARKARFSAGTEAFF; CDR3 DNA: TGCAGTGCTAGAAAAGCGAGGTTTTCCGCAGGCACTGAAGCTTTCTTT
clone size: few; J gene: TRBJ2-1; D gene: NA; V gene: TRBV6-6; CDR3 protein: CASSYSPDSLSYNEQFF; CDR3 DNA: TGTGCCAGCAGTTACTCGCCGGACAGCCTCTCCTACAATGAGCAGTTCTTC
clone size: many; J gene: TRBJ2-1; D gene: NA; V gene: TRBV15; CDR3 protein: CATSGGREYYNEQFF; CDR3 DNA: TGTGCCACCAGCGGAGGCAGGGAGTACTACAATGAGCAGTTCTTC
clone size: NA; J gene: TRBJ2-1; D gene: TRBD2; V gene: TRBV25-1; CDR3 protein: CASSGGLNNEQFF; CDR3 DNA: TGTGCCAGTTCGGGGGGGCTAAACAATGAGCAGTTCTTC
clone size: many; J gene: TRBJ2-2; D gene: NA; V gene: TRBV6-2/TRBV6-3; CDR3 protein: CASSYGRNTGELFF; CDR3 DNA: TGTGCCAGCAGTTACGGGAGGAACACCGGGGAGCTGTTTTTT
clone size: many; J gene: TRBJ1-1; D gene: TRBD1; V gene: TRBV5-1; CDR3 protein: CASSPSTGATEAFF; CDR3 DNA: TGCGCCAGCAGCCCTTCCACAGGGGCCACTGAAGCTTTCTTT
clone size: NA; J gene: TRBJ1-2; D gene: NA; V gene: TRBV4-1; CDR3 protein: CASSPTLGGVDGYTF; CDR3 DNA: TGCGCCAGCAGCCCAACCCTCGGGGGTGTGGATGGCTACACCTTC
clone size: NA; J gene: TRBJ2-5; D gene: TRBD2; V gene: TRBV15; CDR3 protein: CATSRSPLAGRKETQYF; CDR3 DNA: TGTGCCACCAGCAGATCACCCCTAGCGGGGAGGAAAGAGACCCAGTACTTC
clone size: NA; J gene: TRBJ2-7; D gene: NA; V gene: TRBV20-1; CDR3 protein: CSAGPGTPYEQYF; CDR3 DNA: TGCAGTGCTGGTCCCGGGACCCCCTACGAGCAGTACTTC
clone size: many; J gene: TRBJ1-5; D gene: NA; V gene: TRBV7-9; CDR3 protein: CASSSSRRSNQPQHF; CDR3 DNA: TGTGCCAGCAGCTCGTCCAGAAGAAGCAATCAGCCCCAGCATTTT
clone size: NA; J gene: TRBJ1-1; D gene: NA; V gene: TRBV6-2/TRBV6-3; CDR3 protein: CASSYRHQGNTEAFF; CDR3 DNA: TGTGCCAGCAGTTACCGTCACCAGGGGAACACTGAAGCTTTCTTT
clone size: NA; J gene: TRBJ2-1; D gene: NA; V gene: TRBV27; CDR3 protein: CASSPIIGVSYNEQFF; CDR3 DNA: TGTGCCAGCAGCCCAATCATAGGCGTGTCCTACAATGAGCAGTTCTTC
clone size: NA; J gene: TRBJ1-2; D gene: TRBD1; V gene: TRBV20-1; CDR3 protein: CSAGGQALLYGYTF; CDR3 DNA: TGCAGTGCGGGCGGACAGGCTTTGCTCTATGGCTACACCTTC
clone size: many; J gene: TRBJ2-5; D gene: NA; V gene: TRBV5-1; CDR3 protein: CASSLASSQETQYF; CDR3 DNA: TGTGCCAGCAGCTTAGCGTCGTCCCAAGAGACCCAGTACTTC
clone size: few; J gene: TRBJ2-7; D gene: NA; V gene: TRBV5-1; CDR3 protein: CASSSVGMNEQYF; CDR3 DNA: TGCGCCAGCAGCAGCGTGGGGATGAACGAGCAGTACTTC
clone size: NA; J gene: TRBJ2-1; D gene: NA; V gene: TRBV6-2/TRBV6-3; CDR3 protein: CASRQDRYNEQFF; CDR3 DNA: TGTGCCAGCAGACAGGATAGATACAATGAGCAGTTCTTC
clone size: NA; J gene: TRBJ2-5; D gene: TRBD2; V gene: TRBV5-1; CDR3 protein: CASSLRPGLGEETQYF; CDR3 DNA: TGCGCCAGCAGCTTGAGACCGGGACTAGGAGAAGAGACCCAGTACTTC
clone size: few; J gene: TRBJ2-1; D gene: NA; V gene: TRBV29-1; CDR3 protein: CSVSWNEQFF; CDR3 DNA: TGCAGCGTGAGCTGGAATGAGCAGTTCTTC
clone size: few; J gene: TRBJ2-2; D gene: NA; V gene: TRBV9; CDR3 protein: CASSGGVTGELFF; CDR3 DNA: TGTGCCAGCAGCGGGGGGGTGACCGGGGAGCTGTTTTTT
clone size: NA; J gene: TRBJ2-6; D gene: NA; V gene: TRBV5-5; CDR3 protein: CASSLIAGSGANVLTF; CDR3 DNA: TGTGCCAGCAGCTTGATCGCAGGCTCTGGGGCCAACGTCCTGACTTTC
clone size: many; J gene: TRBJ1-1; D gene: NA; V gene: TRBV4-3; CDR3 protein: CASSQDSRVQAFF; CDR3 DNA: TGCGCCAGCAGCCAAGATAGCCGGGTTCAAGCTTTCTTT
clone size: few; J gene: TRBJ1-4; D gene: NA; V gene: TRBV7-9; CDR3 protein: CASSPWSGTSAKLFF; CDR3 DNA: TGTGCCAGCAGCCCGTGGTCCGGGACATCAGCAAAACTGTTTTTT
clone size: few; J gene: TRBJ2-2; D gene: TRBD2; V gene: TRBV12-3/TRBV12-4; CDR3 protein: CASSFLAGGIGELFF; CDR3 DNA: TGTGCCAGCAGTTTCCTGGCGGGGGGGATCGGGGAGCTGTTTTTT
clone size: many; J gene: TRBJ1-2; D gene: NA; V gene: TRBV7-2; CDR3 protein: CASSLDSNYGYTF; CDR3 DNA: TGTGCCAGCAGCTTGGACAGTAACTATGGCTACACCTTC
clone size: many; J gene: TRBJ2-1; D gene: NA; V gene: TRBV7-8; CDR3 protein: CASSVDSFNEQFF; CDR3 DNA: TGTGCCAGCAGCGTGGACAGCTTCAATGAGCAGTTCTTC
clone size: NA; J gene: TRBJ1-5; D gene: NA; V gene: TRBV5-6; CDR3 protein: CASSLGGRIGNQPQHF; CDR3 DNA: TGTGCCAGCAGCTTGGGGGGGAGAATCGGAAATCAGCCCCAGCATTTT
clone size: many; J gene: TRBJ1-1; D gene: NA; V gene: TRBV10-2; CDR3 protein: CASSDLGMDTEAFF; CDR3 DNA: TGCGCCAGCAGTGACCTTGGAATGGACACTGAAGCTTTCTTT
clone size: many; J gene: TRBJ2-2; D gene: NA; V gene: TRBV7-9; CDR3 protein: CASSPVGGAYTGELFF; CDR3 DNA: TGTGCCAGCAGCCCGGTAGGGGGGGCCTACACCGGGGAGCTGTTTTTT
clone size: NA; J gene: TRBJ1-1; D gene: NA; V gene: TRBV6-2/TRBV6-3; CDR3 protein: CASTPGRFMNTEAFF; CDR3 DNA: TGTGCCAGCACCCCGGGGAGATTCATGAACACTGAAGCTTTCTTT
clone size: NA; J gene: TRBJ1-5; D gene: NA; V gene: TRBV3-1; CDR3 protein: CASSQTARQPQHF; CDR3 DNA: TGTGCCAGCAGCCAGACCGCCCGACAGCCCCAGCATTTT
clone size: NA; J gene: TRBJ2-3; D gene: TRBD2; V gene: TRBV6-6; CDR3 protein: CAGRPAGDTDTQYF; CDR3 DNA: TGTGCCGGCCGCCCGGCGGGGGACACAGATACGCAGTATTTT
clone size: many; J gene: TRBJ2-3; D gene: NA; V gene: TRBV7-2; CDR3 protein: CASSSSGGFVTDTQYF; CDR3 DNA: TGTGCCAGCAGCTCAAGTGGTGGGTTTGTCACAGATACGCAGTATTTT
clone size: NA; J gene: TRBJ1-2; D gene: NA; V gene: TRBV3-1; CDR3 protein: CASSQGGRANYGYTF; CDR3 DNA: TGTGCCAGCAGCCAAGGTGGCAGGGCTAACTATGGCTACACCTTC
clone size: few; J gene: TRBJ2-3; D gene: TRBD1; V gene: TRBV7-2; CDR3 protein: CASSLRRGPDTQYF; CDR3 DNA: TGTGCCAGCAGCCTTCGTAGGGGGCCTGATACGCAGTATTTT